Listed below are T cell receptor beta chains from one sample, sequenced in a study of vaccination effects on CD4 cells after COVID-19. Assay: immunoSEQ multiplex PCR; the TCRdb copy retains only in-frame clones and omits some. The sample shows around 60,000 clones, 76% of them seen only once. For these receptors, no antigen is known. Sequenced here: CD4+ T cells from PBMCs cultured with HCoV-NL63 spike peptides, sampled before COVID-19 vaccination. The receptor set was obtained from a human donor who received a COVID-19 vaccine. Both conserved end residues are part of each CDR3. A D gene is named only where the DNA matches it firmly. The size of a clone is reported for some rows only, either as once, few or many, or as a class for expanded clones.

D gene: TRBD1; clone size: NA; J gene: TRBJ2-1; V gene: TRBV5-6; CDR3 DNA: TGTGCCAGCAGCTCACTTCGACAGGGGCAGTACTACAATGAGCAGTTCTTC; CDR3 protein: CASSSLRQGQYYNEQFF
D gene: NA; clone size: NA; J gene: TRBJ2-5; V gene: TRBV7-3; CDR3 DNA: TGTGCCAGCAGCTTAGGAGGTGGGGAGACCCAGTACTTC; CDR3 protein: CASSLGGGETQYF
D gene: NA; clone size: NA; J gene: TRBJ2-3; V gene: TRBV6-4; CDR3 DNA: TGTGCCAGCAGCGCTACAGGTTATGACACAGATACGCAGTATTTT; CDR3 protein: CASSATGYDTDTQYF
D gene: NA; clone size: NA; J gene: TRBJ2-3; V gene: TRBV12-3/TRBV12-4; CDR3 DNA: TGTGCCAGCAGGGCAGGTGGGGATACGCAGTATTTT; CDR3 protein: CASRAGGDTQYF
D gene: NA; clone size: NA; J gene: TRBJ2-3; V gene: TRBV7-3; CDR3 DNA: TGTGCCAGCAGCTTAGGTCTAATCCCAGATACGCAGTATTTT; CDR3 protein: CASSLGLIPDTQYF
D gene: NA; clone size: NA; J gene: TRBJ1-5; V gene: TRBV6-6; CDR3 DNA: TGTGCCAGCTGGTATTCCGACGGTAATCAGCCCCAGCATTTT; CDR3 protein: CASWYSDGNQPQHF
D gene: TRBD1; clone size: NA; J gene: TRBJ1-5; V gene: TRBV6-5; CDR3 DNA: TGTGCCAGCAGATTCCGACAGGGCAGGCAGCCCCAGCATTTT; CDR3 protein: CASRFRQGRQPQHF
D gene: TRBD1; clone size: NA; J gene: TRBJ1-5; V gene: TRBV18; CDR3 DNA: TGTGCCAGCTCACGAGCCGGGACAGGGGATCAGCCCCAGCATTTT; CDR3 protein: CASSRAGTGDQPQHF
D gene: NA; clone size: once; J gene: TRBJ1-2; V gene: TRBV28; CDR3 DNA: TGTGCCAGCAATTCAGGGGTGTACGGCTACACCTTC; CDR3 protein: CASNSGVYGYTF
D gene: NA; clone size: few; J gene: TRBJ1-5; V gene: TRBV5-6; CDR3 DNA: TGTGCCAGCAGCTTGGGGGGGGCGTTTAATCAGCCCCAGCATTTT; CDR3 protein: CASSLGGAFNQPQHF
D gene: TRBD1; clone size: NA; J gene: TRBJ2-5; V gene: TRBV3-1/TRBV3-2; CDR3 DNA: TGTGCCAGCAGCCAAGGGACAGGGGGGGAGACCCAGTACTTC; CDR3 protein: CASSQGTGGETQYF
D gene: NA; clone size: NA; J gene: TRBJ2-4; V gene: TRBV6-2/TRBV6-3; CDR3 DNA: TGTGCCAGCAGTTCTGGGCCAGGGGTAGCCAAAAACATTCAGTACTTC; CDR3 protein: CASSSGPGVAKNIQYF
D gene: TRBD1; clone size: NA; J gene: TRBJ1-1; V gene: TRBV4-3; CDR3 DNA: TGCGCCAGCAGCCAAGCAGGGGGCGTGAACACTGAAGCTTTCTTT; CDR3 protein: CASSQAGGVNTEAFF
D gene: TRBD2; clone size: NA; J gene: TRBJ2-1; V gene: TRBV10-1; CDR3 DNA: TGCGCCAGCAGTGAGACTAGCGTAAATTACAATGAGCAGTTCTTC; CDR3 protein: CASSETSVNYNEQFF
D gene: TRBD1; clone size: NA; J gene: TRBJ2-5; V gene: TRBV24-1; CDR3 DNA: TGTGCCACCAGTGATGTCGACAGGGGCGAACAAGAGACCCAGTACTTC; CDR3 protein: CATSDVDRGEQETQYF
D gene: TRBD2; clone size: NA; J gene: TRBJ2-2; V gene: TRBV30; CDR3 DNA: TGTGCCTGGAGATTAGCGGGGGGGCAAAACACCGGGGAGCTGTTTTTT; CDR3 protein: CAWRLAGGQNTGELFF
D gene: TRBD1; clone size: NA; J gene: TRBJ1-1; V gene: TRBV7-8; CDR3 DNA: TGTGCCAGCAGCGCGGGACAGGGAAACACTGAAGCTTTCTTT; CDR3 protein: CASSAGQGNTEAFF
D gene: NA; clone size: few; J gene: TRBJ2-1; V gene: TRBV2; CDR3 DNA: TGTGCCAGCAGTGAGTTCTCGGGACGCACAAAATCGGATTACAATGAGCAGTTCTTC; CDR3 protein: CASSEFSGRTKSDYNEQFF
D gene: NA; clone size: NA; J gene: TRBJ1-5; V gene: TRBV7-2; CDR3 DNA: TGTGCCAGCAGCTTAAACAGGGATACGTGGCAGCCCCAGCATTTT; CDR3 protein: CASSLNRDTWQPQHF
D gene: NA; clone size: NA; J gene: TRBJ1-1; V gene: TRBV2; CDR3 DNA: TGTGCCAGCAGGGCTAGACAGGCGAAATCAGCTTTCTTT; CDR3 protein: CASRARQAKSAFF
D gene: TRBD1; clone size: NA; J gene: TRBJ1-2; V gene: TRBV28; CDR3 DNA: TGTGCCAGCAGACGGGACAGGGGGCGAAGCGGCTACACCTTC; CDR3 protein: CASRRDRGRSGYTF
D gene: NA; clone size: NA; J gene: TRBJ1-6; V gene: TRBV4-1; CDR3 DNA: TGCGCCAGCAGCCAAGGGACGGTGTTGAATTCACCCCTCCACTTT; CDR3 protein: CASSQGTVLNSPLHF
D gene: NA; clone size: NA; J gene: TRBJ2-3; V gene: TRBV7-2; CDR3 DNA: TGTGCCAGCAGCTTAGGCGCGGGGGCAGGAGATACGCAGTATTTT; CDR3 protein: CASSLGAGAGDTQYF
D gene: NA; clone size: NA; J gene: TRBJ1-1; V gene: TRBV6-6; CDR3 DNA: TGTGCCAGCAGTCCGCCCCAGGGTTTGAGGAGGTCCACTGAAGCTTTCTTT; CDR3 protein: CASSPPQGLRRSTEAFF
D gene: TRBD1; clone size: NA; J gene: TRBJ2-4; V gene: TRBV5-4; CDR3 DNA: TGTGCCAGCAGTTACGGGACAGGAAAAAACATTCAGTACTTC; CDR3 protein: CASSYGTGKNIQYF
D gene: NA; clone size: NA; J gene: TRBJ2-1; V gene: TRBV5-1; CDR3 DNA: TGCGCCAGCAGCTTGCACGGGGACCCCGCCAATGAGCAGTTCTTC; CDR3 protein: CASSLHGDPANEQFF
D gene: TRBD1; clone size: NA; J gene: TRBJ1-5; V gene: TRBV7-2; CDR3 DNA: TGTGCCAGCAGCTCCAACATACAGGGGAATCAGCCCCAGCATTTT; CDR3 protein: CASSSNIQGNQPQHF
D gene: TRBD1; clone size: NA; J gene: TRBJ1-1; V gene: TRBV19; CDR3 DNA: TGTGCCAGTAGCAGACAGGGGTTGAACACTGAAGCTTTCTTT; CDR3 protein: CASSRQGLNTEAFF
D gene: NA; clone size: once; J gene: TRBJ2-4; V gene: TRBV5-6; CDR3 DNA: TGTGCCAGCAGCGTCAGGGGGGGCATTCAGTACTTC; CDR3 protein: CASSVRGGIQYF
D gene: NA; clone size: NA; J gene: TRBJ1-1; V gene: TRBV30; CDR3 DNA: TGTGCCTGGAGTCTCTTGACTTACATGAACACTGAAGCTTTCTTT; CDR3 protein: CAWSLLTYMNTEAFF
D gene: TRBD1; clone size: NA; J gene: TRBJ2-5; V gene: TRBV28; CDR3 DNA: TGTGCCAGCACCACCATCCAACCGGGACAGGGGGCTCGGGACCAGTACTTC; CDR3 protein: CASTTIQPGQGARDQYF
D gene: NA; clone size: NA; J gene: TRBJ2-5; V gene: TRBV18; CDR3 DNA: TGTGCCAGCTCACCAGGGGCGGGCGAGACCCAGTACTTC; CDR3 protein: CASSPGAGETQYF
D gene: TRBD1; clone size: NA; J gene: TRBJ2-3; V gene: TRBV3-1/TRBV3-2; CDR3 DNA: TGTGCCAGCAGCCAGCTGACAGGGCCGGGTACGCAGTATTTT; CDR3 protein: CASSQLTGPGTQYF
D gene: NA; clone size: NA; J gene: TRBJ2-5; V gene: TRBV5-1; CDR3 DNA: TGCGCCAGCAGCTTGGTACCAGGGCCGGAGACCCAGTACTTC; CDR3 protein: CASSLVPGPETQYF
D gene: NA; clone size: NA; J gene: TRBJ2-1; V gene: TRBV7-2; CDR3 DNA: TGTGCCAGCAGCCCCGGACTAGTGGGACAGCAAGGCTACAATGAGCAGTTCTTC; CDR3 protein: CASSPGLVGQQGYNEQFF
D gene: NA; clone size: NA; J gene: TRBJ1-5; V gene: TRBV12-5; CDR3 DNA: TGTGCTAGTGGTGGAGGGGGTAGCAATCAGCCCCAGCATTTT; CDR3 protein: CASGGGGSNQPQHF
D gene: NA; clone size: NA; J gene: TRBJ1-1; V gene: TRBV29-1; CDR3 DNA: TGCAGAGTAGGGGTGGAGGGCACTGAAGCTTTCTTT; CDR3 protein: CRVGVEGTEAFF
D gene: TRBD2; clone size: NA; J gene: TRBJ2-1; V gene: TRBV29-1; CDR3 DNA: TGCAGCGTTAAGCGGGGTCTTGGCTACAATGAGCAGTTCTTC; CDR3 protein: CSVKRGLGYNEQFF
D gene: TRBD1; clone size: NA; J gene: TRBJ2-6; V gene: TRBV6-1; CDR3 DNA: TGTGCCAGCAGTGACCGGGACAGGGGGCCTGGGGCCAACGTCCTGACTTTC; CDR3 protein: CASSDRDRGPGANVLTF
D gene: TRBD2; clone size: NA; J gene: TRBJ2-5; V gene: TRBV6-5; CDR3 DNA: TGTGCCAGCAGTTACGGGGGCGGGGGGGCACGTGAGACCCAGTACTTC; CDR3 protein: CASSYGGGGARETQYF
D gene: TRBD1; clone size: NA; J gene: TRBJ2-5; V gene: TRBV5-1; CDR3 DNA: TGCGCCAGCAGCTTGGGGGGGGACAGGACGCAAGAGACCCAGTACTTC; CDR3 protein: CASSLGGDRTQETQYF
D gene: NA; clone size: NA; J gene: TRBJ1-1; V gene: TRBV28; CDR3 DNA: TGTGCCAGCAGGGAGGAGGGGGTTTCTATCGGCACTGAAGCTTTCTTT; CDR3 protein: CASREEGVSIGTEAFF
D gene: TRBD1; clone size: NA; J gene: TRBJ2-1; V gene: TRBV10-1; CDR3 DNA: TGCGCTACCTCAAATCCGACAGGGGGCATCAATGAGCAGTTCTTC; CDR3 protein: CATSNPTGGINEQFF
D gene: NA; clone size: NA; J gene: TRBJ1-3; V gene: TRBV21-1; CDR3 DNA: TGTGCCAGCAGCAGGGACGGTCCCTTTTCTGGAAACACCATATATTTT; CDR3 protein: CASSRDGPFSGNTIYF
D gene: NA; clone size: NA; J gene: TRBJ1-2; V gene: TRBV4-3; CDR3 DNA: TGCGCCAGCAGCCAAGATTACTATGGCTACACCTTC; CDR3 protein: CASSQDYYGYTF
D gene: NA; clone size: NA; J gene: TRBJ2-3; V gene: TRBV7-3; CDR3 DNA: TGTGCCAGCAGCTTAAGATATACTTCTAGCACAGATACGCAGTATTTT; CDR3 protein: CASSLRYTSSTDTQYF
D gene: NA; clone size: few; J gene: TRBJ1-1; V gene: TRBV7-2; CDR3 DNA: TGTGCCAGCAGCTCCTACGCCATCAAGGAAGCTTTCTTT; CDR3 protein: CASSSYAIKEAFF